This TCR beta chain was sequenced for a study of shared clonotypes between healthy human individuals. V lost 3 bases and J lost 0; bases outside the gene matches: 5. Germline values: CDR1 LNHDA, CDR2 SQIVND (reference sequence). This CDR3 has 15 residues. Concerning this clone itself: Its antigen is not known.

Findings of the study overall: Relative to their counterparts shared across all four donors, non-shared clonotypes exhibited diminished generation probabilities.

Sorted-subset replicate PCR reactions contained roughly 210 ng DNA, corresponding to about 30,000 T cell genomes. The data were produced by immunoSEQ multiplex PCR, yet TCRdb's version contains in-frame clones alone and is incomplete. The profile covers a few hundred thousand clones, with roughly 96% appearing a single time and 0.32% taken by the ten largest. Input material: memory CD8+ T cells sorted from blood. Stated subset: CD45RO+ cells pooled with CCR7-negative TemRA cells. The TCR sequence derives from a man aged 25-40 years in good health. The V gene is TRBV19, the J gene TRBJ2-7, with 7 bases that match TRBD1. CDR3 protein: CASSMSGTASYEQYF. CDR3 in DNA: TGTGCCAGTAGTATGTCAGGGACAGCCTCCTACGAGCAGTACTTC.